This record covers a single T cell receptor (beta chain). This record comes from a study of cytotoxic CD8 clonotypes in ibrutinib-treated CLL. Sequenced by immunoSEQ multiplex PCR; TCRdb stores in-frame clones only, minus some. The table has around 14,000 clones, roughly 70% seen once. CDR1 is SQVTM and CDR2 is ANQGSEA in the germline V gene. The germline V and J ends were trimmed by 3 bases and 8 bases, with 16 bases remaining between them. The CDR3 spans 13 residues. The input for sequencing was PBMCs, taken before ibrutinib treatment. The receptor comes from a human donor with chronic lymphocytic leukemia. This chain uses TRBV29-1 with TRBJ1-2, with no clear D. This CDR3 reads CSVEAGLWEGYTF. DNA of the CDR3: TGCAGCGTTGAGGCCGGGCTTTGGGAGGGCTACACCTTC.